This note documents a single TCR beta chain sequence. TCRdb's table, derived via immunoSEQ multiplex PCR, lists solely in-frame clones and lacks some. The sample shows some 68,000 clones, approximately 90% of them seen only once. This sample was included in a study of T cell changes during pregnancy in multiple sclerosis. With 0 bases removed from V and 2 bases from J, the gap between germline ends came to 14 bases. Germline values: CDR1 KGHSH, CDR2 LQKENI. This CDR3 region has 17 residues. The sequence was obtained from a female donor with multiple sclerosis, enrolled in a pregnancy study. The specimen comprised peripheral blood, sampled in the second trimester of pregnancy. The gene calls are TRBV18 and TRBJ2-1, with D possibly matching TRBD1 (5 bases). CDR3 coding DNA: TGTGCCAGCTCACCACCGGGGCTTAGCTCCACCTACAATGAGCAGTTCTTC. It encodes CASSPPGLSSTYNEQFF.